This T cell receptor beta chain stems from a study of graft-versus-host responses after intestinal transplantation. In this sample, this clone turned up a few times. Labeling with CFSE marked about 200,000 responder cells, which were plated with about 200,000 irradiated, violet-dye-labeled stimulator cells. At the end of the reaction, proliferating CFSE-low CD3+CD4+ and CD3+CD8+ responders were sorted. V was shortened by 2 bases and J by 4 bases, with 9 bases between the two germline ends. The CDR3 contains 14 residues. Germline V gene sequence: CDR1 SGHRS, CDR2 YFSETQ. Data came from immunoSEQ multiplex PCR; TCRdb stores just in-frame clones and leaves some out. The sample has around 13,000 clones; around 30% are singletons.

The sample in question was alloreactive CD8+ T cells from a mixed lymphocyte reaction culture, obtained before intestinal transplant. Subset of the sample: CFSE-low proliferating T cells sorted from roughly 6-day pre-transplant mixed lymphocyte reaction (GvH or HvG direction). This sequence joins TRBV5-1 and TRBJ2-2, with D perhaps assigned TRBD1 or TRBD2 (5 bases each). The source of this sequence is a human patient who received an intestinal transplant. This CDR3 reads CASSFGTTTGELFF. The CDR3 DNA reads TGCGCCAGCAGCTTCGGGACCACCACCGGGGAGCTGTTTTTT.